A single sample gave rise to the 8 T cell receptor beta chains below, sequenced in a study of response to subunit inactivated influenza vaccine. Via MiXCR, TCRdb re-called the RT-PCR reads, giving one row per CDR3 protein. This sample carries some 570,000 distinct CDR3 sequences, around 10% of them seen once, and the ten largest clones take approximately 10%. Another study also made use of these data, one on T cells expressing NK-cell markers. That work states: Libraries used 5'RACE template switching adding universal primer site and UMIs.

Sequenced material: PBMCs from blood, taken on the day of vaccination. Every receptor here comes from a man in his fifties who received an inactivated influenza vaccine.

This clonotype was counted between two and nine times. The V gene is TRBV5-6, the J gene TRBJ2-3; TRBD2 aligns across 7 bases. V gave up 4 bases and J gave up 7 bases; unmatched junction bases: 15. Germline V gene lookup returns CDR1 SGHDT and CDR2 YYEEEE. The CDR3 totals 16 residues. In DNA, the CDR3 is TGTGCCAGCAGCCGCCGGGACTACCTCTCGTTATATACGCAGTATTTT. Translating it yields CASSRRDYLSLYTQYF.

This clonotype was seen ten or more times. The genes are TRBV7-9 and TRBJ2-1, with 8 bases fitting TRBD2. The germline V gene encodes CDR1 SEHNR and CDR2 FQNEAQ (reference sequence). V was pared by 6 bases and J by 9 bases, with 10 bases of the junction left unmatched. This CDR3 spans 14 amino acids. CDR3 in amino acids: CASRTGTRDSEQFF. DNA of the CDR3: TGTGCCAGCAGGACCGGGACTAGGGACTCTGAGCAGTTCTTC.

The V gene is TRBV5-1, the J gene TRBJ1-6, with 8 bases fitting TRBD1. This CDR3 contains 15 residues. Germline lookup yields CDR1 SGHRS and CDR2 YFSETQ. With V trimmed by 4 bases and J by 6 bases, 6 bases remained unmatched. CDR3 in amino acids: CASSAGQGINSPLHF. The DNA of the CDR3 is TGCGCCAGCAGCGCCGGACAGGGAATTAATTCACCCCTCCACTTT.

In this sample, this clonotype turned up a few times. V is TRBV19 and J is TRBJ2-2, with TRBD1 matching over 9 bases. With V trimmed by 10 bases and J by 4 bases, 7 bases remained unmatched. Germline values: CDR1 LNHDA, CDR2 SQIVND (reference sequence). The CDR3 has 14 amino acids. This chain's CDR3 is CATTGGFATGELFF. For the CDR3, the DNA is TGTGCCACCACAGGGGGCTTTGCCACCGGGGAGCTGTTTTTT.

CDR3 sequence reads: CASSLDRVMNNSPLHF. As DNA, the CDR3 is TGTGCCAGCAGCTTAGACAGGGTAATGAATAATTCACCCCTCCACTTT. V is TRBV7-2 and J is TRBJ1-6; a possible D gene is TRBD1 (6 bases). Trimming took off 1 base at V and 5 bases at J, with 12 bases between the two ends. The CDR3 is 16 amino acids. Germline CDR1 is SGHTA and CDR2 is FQGNSA.

This clonotype was seen only a few times. The genes are TRBV7-8 and TRBJ2-7; D not resolved. The CDR3 covers 15 residues. Germline V gives CDR1 SGHVS, CDR2 FQNEAQ. Trimming left V 0 bases short and J 3 bases short, with 12 bases between. CDR3 loop: CASSLAVRSDYEQYF. The CDR3 nucleotides are TGTGCCAGCAGCTTAGCTGTCCGGTCTGACTACGAGCAGTACTTC.

The rearrangement joins TRBV4-1 to TRBJ2-6; TRBD1 matches 11 bases. Germline V gene lookup returns CDR1 MGHRA and CDR2 YSYEKL. V lost 10 bases to trimming and J lost 2 bases; unmatched junction nucleotides: 10. The CDR3 totals 17 residues. CDR3 in amino acids: CATRSRTGGAGANVLTF. The CDR3 coding sequence is TGCGCCACCCGATCCAGGACAGGGGGCGCTGGGGCCAACGTCCTGACTTTC.

This clonotype was counted many times. The gene calls are TRBV20-1 and TRBJ2-2; D gene uncertain. This CDR3 is built from 13 residues. V was pared by 3 bases and J by 2 bases, with 7 bases between. Germline-derived CDR1 and CDR2 are DFQATT and SNEGSKA (reference sequence). CDR3 in DNA: TGCAGTGCTAGTTTTCTAAACACCGGGGAGCTGTTTTTT. Its protein is CSASFLNTGELFF.